This T cell receptor (beta chain) originates from a study of cytomegalovirus exposure and HLA in healthy donors. Overall study results and limits: It was shown in a later analysis that HLA-associated TCR beta chains were more clonally expanded than other, equally common chains. There were about 160 TCR beta chains listed as cytomegalovirus-associated.

With 0 bases clipped from V and 7 bases from J, the junction kept 3 bases outside the gene matches. The CDR3 extends over 13 amino acids. CDR1 is SGDLS, CDR2 YYNGEE, per germline. The PCR was carried out with 60 Vbeta primers and 13 Jbeta primers. In the original processing: A follow-up analysis tallied around 80 million unique TCR beta chains, 8.5 million to 14 million shared. Assay: immunoSEQ multiplex PCR; the TCRdb copy retains only in-frame clones and omits some. That table supplies the V and J calls and clone size; D and trimming were determined from the DNA. Recorded for this sample: 100,000 to 150,000 clones. Turning to this clone: Its cognate antigen is unknown. This specimen includes other DNA sequences encoding the same CDR3.

This rearrangement joins TRBV9 to TRBJ1-2, with 7 bases identical to TRBD1. Sequencing input: PBMCs. The sequence was obtained from a man between 18 and 29 years old in good health and CMV-seronegative. This chain's CDR3 is CASSVGGGSGYTF. CDR3 DNA: TGTGCCAGCAGCGTAGGAGGGGGCTCTGGCTACACCTTC.